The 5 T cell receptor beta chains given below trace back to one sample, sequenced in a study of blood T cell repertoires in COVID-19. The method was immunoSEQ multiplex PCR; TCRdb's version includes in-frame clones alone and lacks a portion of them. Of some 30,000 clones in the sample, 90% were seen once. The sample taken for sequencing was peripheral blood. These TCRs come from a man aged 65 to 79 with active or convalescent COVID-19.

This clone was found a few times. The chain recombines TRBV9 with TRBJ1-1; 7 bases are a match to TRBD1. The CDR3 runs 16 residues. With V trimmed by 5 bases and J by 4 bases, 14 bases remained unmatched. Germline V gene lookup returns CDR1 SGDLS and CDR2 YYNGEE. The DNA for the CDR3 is TGTGCCAGCAGTCCTACAAGGGGGCAGGGGGGCACTGAAGCTTTCTTT. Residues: CASSPTRGQGGTEAFF.

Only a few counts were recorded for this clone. CDR3 in DNA: TGTGCCAGCTCTCCTCAGGGCTCGGCGGATCAGCCCCAGCATTTT. This gives the protein CASSPQGSADQPQHF. The gene calls are TRBV18 and TRBJ1-5; maybe TRBD1 (5 bases). From germline, CDR1 is KGHSH and CDR2 LQKENI. The CDR3 is 15 residues long. The germline V and J ends were trimmed by 6 bases and 5 bases, with 17 bases remaining between them. Drawing the rest from reference TRBV18 and TRBJ1-5, the complete variable domain is NAGVMQNPRHLVRRRGQEARLRCSPMKGHSHVYWYRQLPEEGLKFMVYLQKENIIDESGMPKERFSAEFPKEGPSILRIQQVVRGDSAAYFCASSPQGSADQPQHFGDGTRLSIL.

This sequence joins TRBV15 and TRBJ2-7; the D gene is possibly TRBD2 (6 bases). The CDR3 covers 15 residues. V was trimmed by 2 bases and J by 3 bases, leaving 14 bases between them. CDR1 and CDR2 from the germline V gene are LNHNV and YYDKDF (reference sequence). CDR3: CATSRSQGLIYEQYF. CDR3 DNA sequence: TGTGCCACCAGCAGATCCCAGGGACTTATCTACGAGCAGTACTTC.

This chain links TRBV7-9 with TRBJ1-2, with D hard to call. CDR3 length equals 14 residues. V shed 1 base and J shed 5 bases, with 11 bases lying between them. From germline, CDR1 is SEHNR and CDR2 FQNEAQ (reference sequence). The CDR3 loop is CASSLGSVIYGYTF. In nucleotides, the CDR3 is TGTGCCAGCAGCTTAGGGTCAGTTATTTATGGCTACACCTTC.

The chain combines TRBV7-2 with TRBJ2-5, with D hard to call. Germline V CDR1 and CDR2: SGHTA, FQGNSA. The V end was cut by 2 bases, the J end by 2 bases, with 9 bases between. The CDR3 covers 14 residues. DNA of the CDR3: TGTGCCAGCAGCTTATACCAGGCGCAAGAGACCCAGTACTTC. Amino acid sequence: CASSLYQAQETQYF.